The clone carrying this T cell receptor beta chain occurred a few times. Its antigen is currently unknown. The template, about 500 ng total RNA, yielded TCR beta cDNA made with a constant-region primer. Three nested multiplex PCR rounds, a slightly modified ARM-PCR, produced the libraries for TCR beta. A C-beta reverse primer and TRBV1-TRBV30 forward primers served in each of the first two PCR rounds, at 10 cycles apiece. TCRdb reanalysed the multiplex PCR reads using MiXCR and keeps one entry per CDR3 protein. The table lists approximately 320,000 distinct CDR3 sequences, 58% of them singletons. Germline assignment: CDR1 SGHRS and CDR2 YFSETQ. The length of the CDR3 is 15 residues. The V end lost 6 bases, the J end lost 1 base, and 16 bases lay between the germline ends. Blood RNA was derived from unsorted whole blood, and germline DNA was extracted too. This sample was included in a study of tumor-infiltrating lymphocytes in primary liver carcinoma. About the research overall: Each sample had roughly 3.65 to 7.13 million productive TCRbeta reads regardless of tissue type. Findings and limits, study-wide: Bulk unsorted material prevented CD4+ and CD8+ repertoire comparison. Tumor region pairs overlapped more than did tumor-adjacent and tumor-blood pairs. With p = 0.039, the top-250-clone fraction in tumors significantly exceeded that in blood.

The rearrangement links TRBV5-1 to TRBJ1-1; D gene unclear. This TCR came from a woman in her 30s with primary liver carcinoma and hepatitis B virus infection. Source material: peripheral blood. For the CDR3, the DNA is TGCGCCAGCACCCTGGGGTCGGTAAGGAACACTGAAGCTTTCTTT. Protein product: CASTLGSVRNTEAFF.